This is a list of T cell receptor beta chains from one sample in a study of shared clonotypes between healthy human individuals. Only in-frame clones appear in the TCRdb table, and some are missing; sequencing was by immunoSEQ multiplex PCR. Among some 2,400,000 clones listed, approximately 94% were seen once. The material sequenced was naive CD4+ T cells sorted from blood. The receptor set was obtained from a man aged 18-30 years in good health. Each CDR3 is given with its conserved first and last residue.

cdr3_aa: CAWTPLGQPNTEAFF
j_call: TRBJ1-1
v_call: TRBV30

cdr3_aa: CASSLGPGQGDSGYTF
j_call: TRBJ1-2
v_call: TRBV2

cdr3_aa: CASSQRQGSIEKLFF
j_call: TRBJ1-4
v_call: TRBV27

cdr3_aa: CASSPGLDSEQFF
j_call: TRBJ2-1
v_call: TRBV18

cdr3_aa: CASSEGGMNTEAFF
j_call: TRBJ1-1
v_call: TRBV10-1

cdr3_aa: CAIGGAGPEQYF
j_call: TRBJ2-7
v_call: TRBV10-3

cdr3_aa: CASRGTTHYEQYF
j_call: TRBJ2-7
v_call: TRBV28

cdr3_aa: CASSQSPRGQGVYGYTF
j_call: TRBJ1-2
v_call: TRBV4-1

cdr3_aa: CASSFDRVSPLHF
j_call: TRBJ1-6
v_call: TRBV27

cdr3_aa: CASSLNRYEQYF
j_call: TRBJ2-7
v_call: TRBV5-1

cdr3_aa: CAIARDFNSPLHF
j_call: TRBJ1-6
v_call: TRBV10-3

cdr3_aa: CAISDLGGWRNTIYF
j_call: TRBJ1-3
v_call: TRBV10-3

cdr3_aa: CASSLLPQPQHF
j_call: TRBJ1-5
v_call: TRBV28

cdr3_aa: CASSFIIQGNSPLHF
j_call: TRBJ1-6
v_call: TRBV27

cdr3_aa: CASSGWAQYF
j_call: TRBJ2-5
v_call: TRBV11-2

cdr3_aa: CASSPENRDYEQYF
j_call: TRBJ2-7
v_call: TRBV18

cdr3_aa: CSVETSMNTEAFF
j_call: TRBJ1-1
v_call: TRBV29-1

cdr3_aa: CASQTGGNTEAFF
j_call: TRBJ1-1
v_call: TRBV28

cdr3_aa: CASSQRQGVENEQFF
j_call: TRBJ2-1
v_call: TRBV4-1

cdr3_aa: CASSKTGTGETQYF
j_call: TRBJ2-5
v_call: TRBV5-4

cdr3_aa: CASSIRLWTNEKLFF
j_call: TRBJ1-4
v_call: TRBV19

cdr3_aa: CASSPGPDGEQYF
j_call: TRBJ2-7
v_call: TRBV18

cdr3_aa: CASSLSLARTDTQYF
j_call: TRBJ2-3
v_call: TRBV5-1

cdr3_aa: CASSPVGRIGEKLFF
j_call: TRBJ1-4
v_call: TRBV6-5

cdr3_aa: CAWSTLQGNTEAFF
j_call: TRBJ1-1
v_call: TRBV30

cdr3_aa: CASLDPGQGPGYTF
j_call: TRBJ1-2
v_call: TRBV6-6

cdr3_aa: CASSSRPGSAYEQYF
j_call: TRBJ2-7
v_call: TRBV27

cdr3_aa: CASSLGTGNQPQHF
j_call: TRBJ1-5
v_call: TRBV7-9

cdr3_aa: CASKQGIGGYTF
j_call: TRBJ1-2
v_call: TRBV5-1

cdr3_aa: CASSLADQTEAFF
j_call: TRBJ1-1
v_call: TRBV7-9

cdr3_aa: CASSLAEPSTDTQYF
j_call: TRBJ2-3
v_call: TRBV4-1

cdr3_aa: CASSFSDSTQETQYF
j_call: TRBJ2-5
v_call: TRBV7-6

cdr3_aa: CASSPGQGSFGYTF
j_call: TRBJ1-2
v_call: TRBV27

cdr3_aa: CASSFLRTDSSYEQYF
j_call: TRBJ2-7
v_call: TRBV11-3

cdr3_aa: CASSLVRLAGVSYEQYF
j_call: TRBJ2-7
v_call: TRBV7-8

cdr3_aa: CASSPGQGSSYEQYF
j_call: TRBJ2-7
v_call: TRBV5-4

cdr3_aa: CASRPPRGTQYF
j_call: TRBJ2-3
v_call: TRBV27

cdr3_aa: CATLSLGGKVLKAFF
j_call: TRBJ1-1
v_call: TRBV27

cdr3_aa: CAWSLKGTYNEQFF
j_call: TRBJ2-1
v_call: TRBV30

cdr3_aa: CASSLDLGRDEQFF
j_call: TRBJ2-1
v_call: TRBV11-2

cdr3_aa: CASSPGGVYNSPLHF
j_call: TRBJ1-6
v_call: TRBV6-5

cdr3_aa: CASSPQTSQFSYNEQFF
j_call: TRBJ2-1
v_call: TRBV9

cdr3_aa: CASSTGGTGLAKLFF
j_call: TRBJ1-4
v_call: TRBV6-1

cdr3_aa: CASSIGPSDEQYF
j_call: TRBJ2-7
v_call: TRBV7-2

cdr3_aa: CATSRVRDSSYGYTF
j_call: TRBJ1-2
v_call: TRBV15

cdr3_aa: CASSPAWTVATNEKLFF
j_call: TRBJ1-4
v_call: TRBV7-6

cdr3_aa: CASSGTDNAPLHF
j_call: TRBJ1-6
v_call: TRBV10-3